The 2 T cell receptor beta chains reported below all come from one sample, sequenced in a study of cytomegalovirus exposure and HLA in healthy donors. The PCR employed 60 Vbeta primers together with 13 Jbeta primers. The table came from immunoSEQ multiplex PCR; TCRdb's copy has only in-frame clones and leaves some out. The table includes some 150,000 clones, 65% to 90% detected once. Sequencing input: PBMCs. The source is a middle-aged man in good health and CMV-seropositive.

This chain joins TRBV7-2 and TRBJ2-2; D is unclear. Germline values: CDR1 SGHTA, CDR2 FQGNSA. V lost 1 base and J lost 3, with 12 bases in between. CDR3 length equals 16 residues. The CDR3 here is CASSLDASAYTGELFF. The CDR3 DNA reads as TGTGCCAGCAGCTTAGATGCGAGCGCCTACACCGGGGAGCTGTTTTTT. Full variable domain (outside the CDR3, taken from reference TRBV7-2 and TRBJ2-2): GAGVSQSPSNKVTEKGKDVELRCDPISGHTALYWYRQSLGQGLEFLIYFQGNSAPDKSGLPSDRFSAERTGGSVSTLTIQRTQQEDSAVYLCASSLDASAYTGELFFGEGSRLTVL.

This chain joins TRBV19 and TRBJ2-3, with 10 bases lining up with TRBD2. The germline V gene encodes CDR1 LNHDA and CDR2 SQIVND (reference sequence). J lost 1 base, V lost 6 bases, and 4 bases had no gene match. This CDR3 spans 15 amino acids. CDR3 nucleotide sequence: TGTGCCAGTAGGAGTCTAGCGGGGGGCACAGATACGCAGTATTTT. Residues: CASRSLAGGTDTQYF.